Shown below are 17 T cell receptor beta chains from a single sample sequenced in a study of shared clonotypes between healthy human individuals. Clones were read by immunoSEQ multiplex PCR, and TCRdb kept only the in-frame ones, dropping some. The repertoire has some 2,100,000 clones, under 95% of them found once; the top ten carry about 1.5%. Naive CD8 cells comprised CD45RO-negative, CCR7-positively selected cells, excluding terminally differentiated effector memory CD45RA+ cells. Sample: naive CD8+ T cells from PBMCs. The source is a man aged 18 to 30 in good health. Some clones in this sample may be carry-over from other donors' samples.

This clone was counted once. This chain links TRBV4-3 with TRBJ1-6; no reliable D call. The CDR3 spans 15 residues. The germline V gene encodes CDR1 LGHNA and CDR2 YSLEER. V lost 0 bases and J lost 3, with 6 bases in between. CDR3: CASSQEPGYNSPLHF. CDR3 bases: TGCGCCAGCAGCCAAGAACCGGGCTATAATTCACCCCTCCACTTT.

Of note for this clone: Other nucleotide sequences in the sample specify the same CDR3. The chain has TRBV4-3 and TRBJ1-5; D not resolved. The V end lost 0 bases, the J end lost 1 base, and 10 bases lay between the germline ends. The CDR3 loop spans 16 amino acids. The germline V gene encodes CDR1 LGHNA and CDR2 YSLEER. CDR3 loop: CASSQDWRDSNQPQHF. In nucleotides, the CDR3 is TGCGCCAGCAGCCAAGATTGGCGAGACAGCAATCAGCCCCAGCATTTT.

The rearrangement uses TRBV7-2 and TRBJ1-1, with unresolved D. Germline V gene lookup returns CDR1 SGHTA and CDR2 FQGNSA. Trimming pared 0 bases from V and 5 bases from J, leaving 19 bases between. CDR3 size: 17 residues. CDR3 region: CASSLAAGIGERTEAFF. The CDR3 bases are TGTGCCAGCAGCTTAGCCGCGGGGATAGGAGAACGTACTGAAGCTTTCTTT.

The chain combines TRBV27 with TRBJ1-2; D unclear. V was clipped by 5 bases and J by 5 bases, with 15 bases between them. Germline CDR1 MNHEY, CDR2 SMNVEV (reference sequence). CDR3 length: 14 amino acids. CDR3: CASSLSSGRYGYTF. The CDR3, as DNA: TGTGCCAGCAGTCTCAGTTCAGGAAGGTATGGCTACACCTTC.

Here the CDR3 DNA reads TGTGCCAGCAGTAATGCGGGGTACAATGAGCAGTTCTTC. It specifies CASSNAGYNEQFF. The J gene is TRBJ2-1, the V gene TRBV9, with D possibly being TRBD2 (6 bases). The V gene's germline CDR1 is SGDLS and CDR2 YYNGEE. The CDR3 length is 13 residues. V gave up 5 bases and J gave up 4 bases, with 10 bases separating them.

The chain combines TRBV19 with TRBJ2-1; unclear D gene. Germline assignment: CDR1 LNHDA and CDR2 SQIVND (reference sequence). This CDR3 is 13 amino acids long. V was clipped by 10 bases and J by 0 bases, with 10 bases between them. CDR3 sequence reads: CATSGTSYNEQFF. The CDR3 bases are TGTGCCACGTCGGGTACCTCCTACAATGAGCAGTTCTTC.

This clone was recorded a few times. This chain uses TRBV7-9 with TRBJ1-1, with a possible D match to TRBD1 (5 bases). The V gene lost 2 bases and the J gene lost 10 bases, with 17 bases spanning the gap. The germline CDR1 and CDR2 sequences are SEHNR and FQNEAQ (reference sequence). The CDR3 extends over 14 amino acids. The CDR3 sequence is CASSLIYPGKRAFF. In DNA form, the CDR3 reads TGTGCCAGCAGCTTAATTTATCCAGGGAAGCGAGCTTTCTTT.

Only a few counts were recorded for this clone. This rearrangement joins TRBV19 to TRBJ2-7; no clear D gene. Between the trimmed V and J ends, which lost 3 bases and 3 bases, there was a span of 3 bases. CDR1 and CDR2 (germline): LNHDA, SQIVND (reference sequence). There are 11 residues in the CDR3. The CDR3 DNA sequence: TGTGCCAGTAGTATCTTCTACGAGCAGTACTTC. This encodes CASSIFYEQYF.

This clone showed up just once. The rearrangement joins TRBV6-1 to TRBJ2-2; TRBD1 aligns across 7 bases. CDR1 is MNHNS, CDR2 SASEGT, per germline. Unmatched junction bases numbered 8, after V lost 0 bases and J lost 7 bases. This CDR3 spans 16 amino acids. CDR3 coding DNA: TGTGCCAGCAGTGAAGCTGGAAGGGGGCTGGTCGGGGAGCTGTTTTTT. This encodes CASSEAGRGLVGELFF.

The chain couples TRBV27 to TRBJ2-7; 8 positions match TRBD2. This CDR3 has 15 residues. Germline V CDR1 and CDR2: MNHEY, SMNVEV (reference sequence). The trim removed 5 bases at V and 4 bases at J, leaving 10 bases unmatched. The CDR3 sequence is CASSLARLATYEQYF. In DNA, the CDR3 is TGTGCCAGCAGTCTGGCCCGACTAGCGACTTACGAGCAGTACTTC.

The gene calls are TRBV7-9 and TRBJ2-5; either TRBD1 or TRBD2 may supply D (6 bases each). This CDR3 is 13 amino acids long. Germline lookup yields CDR1 SEHNR and CDR2 FQNEAQ (reference sequence). V lost 7 bases and J lost 6, with 15 bases in between. The DNA of the CDR3 is TGTGCCAGCACCGAAGGGGGGAAACAGACCCAGTACTTC. Protein sequence: CASTEGGKQTQYF.

The rearrangement links TRBV7-2 to TRBJ2-3; D is unclear. This CDR3 contains 15 residues. Trimming removed 1 base from V and 4 bases from J, with 12 bases in between. Germline V gene data show CDR1 as SGHTA and CDR2 as FQGNSA. The CDR3 nucleotides read TGTGCCAGCAGCTTAGGTGCCCGACTTGCAGATACGCAGTATTTT. This gives the protein CASSLGARLADTQYF.

The CDR3 nucleotides read TGCGCCAGCAGCCAGCCCTATCTAGCGGCCCAGAGCACAGATACGCAGTATTTT. Protein product: CASSQPYLAAQSTDTQYF. The rearrangement links TRBV4-1 to TRBJ2-3; 7 bases line up with TRBD2. The CDR3 sequence is 18 residues long. In germline, CDR1 is MGHRA, CDR2 YSYEKL. The V and J ends lost 3 bases and 0 bases, in that order; junction bases with no gene match: 12.

The V and J genes are TRBV27 and TRBJ2-2; 9 nucleotides agree with TRBD1. Germline lookup yields CDR1 MNHEY and CDR2 SMNVEV (reference sequence). Germline trimming cut 4 bases from V and 4 bases from J; bases unmatched to any gene: 13. CDR3 size: 18 residues. Written as DNA, the CDR3 is TGTGCCAGCAGTTCCCGTACGATTGGGACAGGGACCACCGGGGAGCTGTTTTTT. Translating it yields CASSSRTIGTGTTGELFF.

As for this clone: Within the sample, other DNA sequences also encode this same CDR3. The chain carries TRBV5-4 and TRBJ1-1; D call uncertain. Germline values: CDR1 SGHNT, CDR2 YYREEE (reference sequence). This CDR3 spans 11 amino acids. The V end was cut by 4 bases, the J end by 2 bases, with 3 bases between. The CDR3 sequence: CASSLNTEAFF. CDR3 DNA: TGTGCCAGCAGCCTAAACACTGAAGCTTTCTTT.

The chain couples TRBV7-8 to TRBJ2-7; possible D gene TRBD1, 7 bases. Germline V gene sequence: CDR1 SGHVS, CDR2 FQNEAQ. This CDR3 contains 16 residues. Trimming cost V 3 bases and J 0 bases, with 15 bases left between them. The CDR3 DNA follows: TGTGCCAGCAGCTTGTCGGCGGGACAGCTCTCCTACGAGCAGTACTTC. Amino acids: CASSLSAGQLSYEQYF. Supplemented by reference TRBV7-8 and TRBJ2-7, the full variable domain reads GAGVSQSPRYKVAKRGQDVALRCDPISGHVSLFWYQQALGQGPEFLTYFQNEAQLDKSGLPSDRFFAERPEGSVSTLKIQRTQQEDSAVYLCASSLSAGQLSYEQYFGPGTRLTVT.

The chain employs TRBV6-6 and TRBJ2-7; possible D gene TRBD1, 6 bases. V was cut by 0 bases and J by 0 bases, with 9 bases left in between. The germline gives CDR1 MNHNY, CDR2 SVGAGI (reference sequence). The CDR3 is 15 amino acids. The CDR3: CASSYSDSNSYEQYF. In nucleotides, the CDR3 is TGTGCCAGCAGTTACTCGGACAGCAACTCCTACGAGCAGTACTTC.